This T cell receptor beta chain was captured by sequencing in a study of CD8 T cells in ankylosing spondylitis. The study's findings and limits: Researchers reportedly found disease-linked clones significantly enriched in matched ankylosing spondylitis synovial fluid. Prior work had noted some motif variants in reactive arthritis blood and synovial fluid. Several highly homologous variants made up a TCR beta motif, and this motif appeared characteristic of ankylosing spondylitis blood. CD8+ by phenotype, disease-linked clones were relatively rare in peripheral blood.

This clonotype turned up a few times. Its antigen is unidentified. This CDR3 spans 12 amino acids. J was trimmed by 13 bases and V by 6 bases; bases with no gene match: 11. By quantitative 5'-RACE with molecular barcodes, the TCR beta libraries were made. MiXCR was run by TCRdb on the 5' RACE reads, yielding one entry per CDR3 protein. The sample has some 840,000 distinct CDR3 sequences, approximately 12% seen once. Specimen: blood, either unsorted or a sorted T cell fraction (not recorded which). V usage is TRBV12-3 or TRBV12-4 and J usage is TRBJ2-5, with TRBD2 identical over 7 bases. The receptor comes from a male donor with ankylosing spondylitis. CDR3 region: CASRRHGEGPYF. In nucleotides, the CDR3 is TGTGCCAGCAGGCGCCACGGGGAGGGGCCGTACTTC.